This section outlines one TCR beta chain sequence together with its context. Its antigen is unidentified. The entry originates in a study of T-cell memory formation after mild COVID-19. About the study: Largely donor-specific TCR clusters were found.

TCRdb reprocessed the 5' RACE reads with MiXCR, giving one entry per CDR3 protein. The table lists about 390,000 distinct CDR3 sequences, about 16% of them singletons, with roughly 21% in the top ten. Study conclusions and caveats: Some clones that responded turned up in pre-infection memory, which suggests that cross-reactive memory joined in.

The germline V and J ends were trimmed by 3 bases and 7 bases, with 19 bases remaining between them. Germline V gives CDR1 SGHRS, CDR2 YFSETQ. CDR3 length: 15 residues. The sequenced sample consisted of PBMCs or a T cell subset sorted from them (not recorded which). This TCR derives from a man aged 18 to 30 who had mild COVID-19 (a few samples of this study predate the infection). Cell type and time point are not known. This chain uses TRBV5-1 with TRBJ1-1; tentatively, D is TRBD1 (6 bases). CDR3 DNA: TGCGCCAGCAGCTCAGCCTTGACACAGGGCATTGAAGCTTTCTTT. Encoded protein: CASSSALTQGIEAFF. The full variable domain, in which reference TRBV5-1 and TRBJ1-1 provide the parts outside the CDR3, is KAGVTQTPRYLIKTRGQQVTLSCSPISGHRSVSWYQQTPGQGLQFLFEYFSETQRNKGNFPGRFSGRQFSNSRSEMNVSTLELGDSALYLCASSSALTQGIEAFFGQGTRLTVV.